This T cell receptor beta chain was sequenced for a study of cytomegalovirus exposure and HLA in healthy donors. The overall study: In an early release, HLA-typed donors contributed about 79 million unique TCR sequences. Points from the study as a whole: HLA restriction was apparent for most CMV-associated TCR beta chains in a later analysis. The records held CMV serostatus as the only immune exposure information.

The PCR had 60 Vbeta and 13 Jbeta primers. Sequencing was performed with immunoSEQ multiplex PCR; in TCRdb, only in-frame clones are kept and a portion is missing. This sample's clone table lists around 65,000 clones. As for this clone: Its antigen is as yet unknown.

Sample: PBMCs. This TCR was sampled from a man aged 30-40 years in good health and CMV-seropositive.

The CDR3 DNA is TGTGCCACCAGCGTTATAGCGGGAGCCTACTCCTACGAGCAGTACTTC. The encoded protein is CATSVIAGAYSYEQYF. The genes are TRBV15 and TRBJ2-7; 9 bases line up with TRBD2. Trimming at V came to 5 bases and at J to 0 bases, leaving 8 bases not matched to a gene. Germline V gene sequence: CDR1 LNHNV, CDR2 YYDKDF (reference sequence). The CDR3 has 16 residues.